The rows below give T cell receptor beta chains drawn from one sample of a study of blood T cell repertoires in COVID-19. The protocol was immunoSEQ multiplex PCR, while the TCRdb copy is restricted to in-frame clones and leaves out a portion. The data contain more than 75,000 clones, roughly 90% of them singletons. Sequencing was carried out using peripheral blood. These receptor sequences come from a man in his forties or fifties with acute or convalescent COVID-19. The CDR3 runs from the conserved cysteine through the conserved F or W. A D gene is named only where the DNA matches it firmly. Clone size is stated in some rows and not others, as once, few, many or a class when expanded.

>TRBJ1-5|TRBV6-2/TRBV6-3|NA|NA
TGTGCCAGCAGTTACCCTTATCAGCCCCAGCATTTT
CASSYPYQPQHF
>TRBJ2-2|TRBV7-2|NA|NA
TGTGCCAGCAGCTTTTTCGGGAGATCGAACACCGGGGAGCTGTTTTTT
CASSFFGRSNTGELFF
>TRBJ1-4|TRBV19|NA|NA
TGTGCCAGTAGGCTAGAAGGGAGTAATGAAAAACTGTTTTTT
CASRLEGSNEKLFF
>TRBJ2-3|TRBV19|TRBD2|NA
TGTGCCAGTAGTACTAGCGGAAGCACAGATACGCAGTATTTT
CASSTSGSTDTQYF
>TRBJ2-1|TRBV19|TRBD2|NA
TGTGCCAGTAGTCGGACTAGAGGGCACAATGAGCAGTTCTTC
CASSRTRGHNEQFF
>TRBJ2-4|TRBV18|NA|NA
TGTGCCAGCTCCGCACAGGGTTCATTGGACATTCAGTACTTC
CASSAQGSLDIQYF
>TRBJ1-5|TRBV5-8|TRBD1|few
TGTGCCAGCAGCTACACAGGGGAAAGAAATCAGCCCCAGCATTTT
CASSYTGERNQPQHF
>TRBJ1-1|TRBV4-2|TRBD1|few
TGTGCCAGCAGCCAGCCGGGACAGACGAACACTGAAGCTTTCTTT
CASSQPGQTNTEAFF
>TRBJ1-5|TRBV2|NA|NA
TGTGCCAGCAGTGAACAGGGGAATCAGCCCCAGCATTTT
CASSEQGNQPQHF
>TRBJ2-1|TRBV7-2|NA|NA
TGTGCCAGCAGCTTAGAGGCCTCCCGAGGGGGAAATGAGCAGTTCTTC
CASSLEASRGGNEQFF
>TRBJ2-7|TRBV7-2|TRBD2|NA
TGTGCCAGCAGCTTAGTGGGAGCGGGAGAAGGCGAGCAGTACTTC
CASSLVGAGEGEQYF
>TRBJ2-1|TRBV5-4|NA|NA
TGTGCCAGCAGCTTGGAATGGACCGACGGACTAAATGAGCAGTTCTTC
CASSLEWTDGLNEQFF
>TRBJ1-3|TRBV7-2|TRBD1|NA
TGTGCCAGCAGCTTCAGGACAGGGGCTGGAAACACCATATATTTT
CASSFRTGAGNTIYF
>TRBJ1-1|TRBV10-1|NA|NA
TGCGCCAGCAGTGGACAAGGGGGAACTGAAGCTTTCTTT
CASSGQGGTEAFF
>TRBJ2-5|TRBV18|TRBD1|NA
TGTGCCAGCTCACCCCAGACAGGGAGTCAAGAGACCCAGTACTTC
CASSPQTGSQETQYF
>TRBJ1-2|TRBV6-5|NA|NA
TGTGCCAGCAGTTTGGCCGGGACACTGAACTATGGCTACACCTTC
CASSLAGTLNYGYTF
>TRBJ2-3|TRBV4-2|TRBD2|NA
TGTGCCAGCAGCCAAGTAGCATTAGCGGGGGAGGATACGCAGTATTTT
CASSQVALAGEDTQYF
>TRBJ2-2|TRBV30|NA|NA
TGTGCCTGGAGTGTTGAGGCCCCCGGGGAGCTGTTTTTT
CAWSVEAPGELFF
>TRBJ1-4|TRBV10-3|NA|NA
TGTGCCATCAGGGAGGAGGGGCAGGGGAGAGAAAAACTGTTTTTT
CAIREEGQGREKLFF
>TRBJ2-5|TRBV7-2|TRBD2|NA
TGTGCCAGCAGACGGACTAGCATAGAGACCCAGTACTTC
CASRRTSIETQYF
>TRBJ2-3|TRBV7-9|TRBD2|NA
TGTGCCAGCAGCTTAATAGCGGGAGAGAATCCAGATACGCAGTATTTT
CASSLIAGENPDTQYF
>TRBJ2-1|TRBV2|NA|NA
TGTGCCAGCAGTGAATCGAGGGGGGGGACAGAGCAGTTCTTC
CASSESRGGTEQFF
>TRBJ1-2|TRBV5-1|NA|NA
TGCGCCAGCAGCTTGGCCGAGGTGAATAGTGGCTACACCTTC
CASSLAEVNSGYTF
>TRBJ1-1|TRBV2|NA|few
TGTGCCAGCATCTTGGGGGAGGATTGGGAGCACACTGAAGCTTTCTTT
CASILGEDWEHTEAFF
>TRBJ1-1|TRBV10-3|TRBD1|NA
TGTGCCATCAGGACAGGGGGCGTAACTGAAGCTTTCTTT
CAIRTGGVTEAFF
>TRBJ1-1|TRBV6-6|NA|NA
TGTGCCAGCAGCTACTTACAGGGAATCACTGAAGCTTTCTTT
CASSYLQGITEAFF
>TRBJ2-5|TRBV27|TRBD2|NA
TGTGCCAGCAGTTTTGGTGGGGGGGTTCAAGAGACCCAGTACTTC
CASSFGGGVQETQYF
>TRBJ2-6|TRBV7-9|NA|NA
TGTGCCAGCAGCTTAGTAGGAGTGACTGGGGCCAACGTCCTGACTTTC
CASSLVGVTGANVLTF
>TRBJ1-4|TRBV5-1|TRBD1|once
TGCGCCAGCAGCCAGGGACAGTCGAATGAAAAACTGTTTTTT
CASSQGQSNEKLFF
>TRBJ1-1|TRBV6-5|NA|NA
TGTGCCAGCAGGAGACAGAACACTGAAGCTTTCTTT
CASRRQNTEAFF
>TRBJ2-3|TRBV28|NA|NA
TGTGCCAGCAGTTTCGTAGCGGCAATAGATACGCAGTATTTT
CASSFVAAIDTQYF
>TRBJ2-5|TRBV7-2|NA|NA
TGTGCCAGCAGCTCGCAATCAGGGGTCCAAGAGACCCAGTACTTC
CASSSQSGVQETQYF
>TRBJ1-2|TRBV10-3|NA|NA
TGTGCCATCAGTGAGTCGAGAGGGTATGGCTACACCTTC
CAISESRGYGYTF
>TRBJ2-1|TRBV19|NA|NA
TGTGCCAGTAGTAGGCCGGACTCCTCCTACAATGAGCAGTTCTTC
CASSRPDSSYNEQFF
>TRBJ1-1|TRBV24-1|TRBD1|NA
TGTGCCACCTCATCCGGGACAGGGGACATGAACACTGAAGCTTTCTTT
CATSSGTGDMNTEAFF
>TRBJ1-2|TRBV27|TRBD1|NA
TGTGCCAGCAGTTTAGGCGGGAGCCAGGGGGCCCGCCGCTACACCTTC
CASSLGGSQGARRYTF
>TRBJ2-1|TRBV11-2|TRBD1|NA
TGTGCCAGCAGCTTAGAGGGGAGACAGGGCTTTTACAATGAGCAGTTCTTC
CASSLEGRQGFYNEQFF
>TRBJ2-7|TRBV28|NA|NA
TGTGCCAGCAGTTTCTTCCCGTCCTACGAGCAGTACTTC
CASSFFPSYEQYF
>TRBJ2-2|TRBV11-2|TRBD1|NA
TGTGCCAGCAGCTTAGGTTCCGGACAGGGCGAGTACACCGGGGAGCTGTTTTTT
CASSLGSGQGEYTGELFF
>TRBJ1-5|TRBV2|NA|once
TGTGCCAGCAGAGAACCCGGTAGCAGCAATCAGCCCCAGCATTTT
CASREPGSSNQPQHF
>TRBJ2-3|TRBV5-1|TRBD2|NA
TGCGCCAGCAGCTTCTACAGCGGGGTACCTCCCACAGATACGCAGTATTTT
CASSFYSGVPPTDTQYF
>TRBJ1-1|TRBV7-8|NA|NA
TGTGCCAGCAGCCCCCAACAGGGAGTGGCAACTGAAGCTTTCTTT
CASSPQQGVATEAFF
>TRBJ2-4|TRBV7-3|NA|NA
TGTGCCAGCAGCTTACGGCTAGACGGCATTCAGTACTTC
CASSLRLDGIQYF
>TRBJ2-6|TRBV7-2|NA|NA
TGTGCCAGCAGCTACCCGGGTTCTCCGCGATCTGGGGCCAACGTCCTGACTTTC
CASSYPGSPRSGANVLTF
>TRBJ2-2|TRBV2|TRBD1|NA
TGTGCCAGCAGTGAGAGGACAGGGGTCACCGGGGAGCTGTTTTTT
CASSERTGVTGELFF
>TRBJ2-1|TRBV15|TRBD2|NA
TGTGCCACCAGCAGAGACCGGGGGGGGTCAGGTGAGCAGTTCTTC
CATSRDRGGSGEQFF
>TRBJ1-3|TRBV28|NA|NA
TGTGCCAGCCTGCGGGCGGGAAACACCATATATTTT
CASLRAGNTIYF
>TRBJ2-3|TRBV11-2|TRBD2|NA
TGTGCCAGCAGCACTCCTACTAGCGGGGGGGCCACAGATACGCAGTATTTT
CASSTPTSGGATDTQYF
>TRBJ1-2|TRBV7-9|TRBD1|NA
TGTGCCAGCAGGCCAGGGGGCGCGGGGGGCTACACCTTC
CASRPGGAGGYTF
>TRBJ1-4|TRBV9|NA|NA
TGTGCCAGCAGCGCCCGGGACATGGGGGTGGAAGCATATGAAAAACTGTTTTTT
CASSARDMGVEAYEKLFF